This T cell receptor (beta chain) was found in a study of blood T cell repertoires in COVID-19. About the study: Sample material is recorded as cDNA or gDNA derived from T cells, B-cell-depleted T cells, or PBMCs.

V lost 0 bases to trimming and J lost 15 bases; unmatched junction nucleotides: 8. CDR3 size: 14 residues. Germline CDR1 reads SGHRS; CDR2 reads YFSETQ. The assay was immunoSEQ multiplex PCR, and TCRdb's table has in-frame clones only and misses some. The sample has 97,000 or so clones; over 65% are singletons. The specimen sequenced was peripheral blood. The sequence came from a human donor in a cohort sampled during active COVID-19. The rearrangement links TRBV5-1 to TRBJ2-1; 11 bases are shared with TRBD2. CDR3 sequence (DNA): TGCGCCAGCAGCTTGGTGCTAGCGGGGGGTTTCCGGTTCTTC. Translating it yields CASSLVLAGGFRFF.